These 15 T cell receptor beta chains were sequenced from one sample in a study of CD8 T cells in Susac syndrome. The RNA, roughly 0.5 to 1 ug, was put through reverse transcription using random hexamers. Each CDR3 protein gets one entry after TCRdb re-called the immunoSEQ multiplex PCR reads with MiXCR. The sample includes about 170,000 distinct CDR3 sequences, under 95% of them seen just once. Sequenced material: CD4+ T cells from PBMCs. Every receptor here comes from a human donor with multiple sclerosis.

V and J are TRBV20-1 and TRBJ1-5, with D hard to call. Trimming took 5 bases from V and 4 from J, leaving 9 bases between them. The CDR3 has 12 residues. Germline-derived CDR1 and CDR2 are DFQATT and SNEGSKA (reference sequence). CDR3 in amino acids: CSAVSGNQPQHF. In DNA form, the CDR3 reads TGCAGTGCTGTGTCAGGAAATCAGCCCCAGCATTTT.

The chain links TRBV30 to TRBJ1-5; 8 nucleotides match TRBD1. CDR1 and CDR2 (germline): GTSNPN, SVGIG (reference sequence). The CDR3 contains 14 residues. Germline trimming cut 5 bases from V and 5 bases from J; bases unmatched to any gene: 8. CDR3 coding DNA: TGTGCCTGGGGAGGGACAGGTATGGATCAGCCCCAGCATTTT. It translates to CAWGGTGMDQPQHF.

The chain has TRBV12-3 or TRBV12-4 and TRBJ1-1, with TRBD1 matching 7 bases. The CDR3 runs to 14 residues. Trimming removed 3 bases from V and 3 bases from J; junction bases left unmatched: 4. The CDR3 region has the DNA TGTGCCAGCAGTTTGGGACAGCTCCACACTGAAGCTTTCTTT. Translated, it gives CASSLGQLHTEAFF.

The chain is built from TRBV5-4 and TRBJ2-5; 10 nucleotides line up with TRBD2. The CDR3 has 16 amino acids. V lost 2 bases and J lost 6; bases outside the gene matches: 10. Germline V lookup: CDR1 SGHNT, CDR2 YYREEE (reference sequence). CDR3 DNA sequence: TGTGCCAGCAGCTTCCCGAGCGGGAGGGCCATGAAGACCCAGTACTTC. Protein sequence: CASSFPSGRAMKTQYF.

The chain employs TRBV28 and TRBJ2-7, with TRBD2 as a possible D gene (6 bases). CDR1 and CDR2 from the germline V gene are MDHEN and SYDVKM. CDR3 length: 12 residues. The ends were cut back, 7 bases at V and 6 bases at J, with 13 bases in the middle. This CDR3 is CASTSLGGEQYF. CDR3 DNA sequence: TGTGCCAGCACCTCTTTGGGAGGCGAGCAGTACTTC.

The chain employs TRBV12-3 or TRBV12-4 and TRBJ2-2, with D unresolved. Trimming cost V 5 bases and J 0 bases, with 10 bases left between them. The CDR3 contains 15 residues. CDR3 sequence (DNA): TGTGCCAGCAGTAAGGGATATCCGAACACCGGGGAGCTGTTTTTT. This sequence encodes CASSKGYPNTGELFF.

The rearrangement links TRBV4-1 to TRBJ1-1, with D unclear. Between the trimmed V and J ends, which lost 5 bases and 0 bases, there was a span of 1 base. This CDR3 comprises 11 residues. Per germline, CDR1 MGHRA and CDR2 YSYEKL. As DNA, the CDR3 is TGCGCCAGCAGCGTGAACACTGAAGCTTTCTTT. Its protein is CASSVNTEAFF.

This chain uses TRBV5-1 with TRBJ2-7; the D is unclear. CDR3 length equals 15 residues. The germline gives CDR1 SGHRS, CDR2 YFSETQ. Deletions cut 4 bases from V and 6 bases from J, with 20 bases between. CDR3 nucleotide sequence: TGCGCCAGCAGCACCGAGGTCGGGTCGCAGAGCGAGCAGTACTTC. It is translated as CASSTEVGSQSEQYF. Complete variable domain (other parts from reference TRBV5-1 and TRBJ2-7): KAGVTQTPRYLIKTRGQQVTLSCSPISGHRSVSWYQQTPGQGLQFLFEYFSETQRNKGNFPGRFSGRQFSNSRSEMNVSTLELGDSALYLCASSTEVGSQSEQYFGPGTRLTVT.

The chain is built from TRBV3-1 and TRBJ1-1; maybe TRBD1 (6 bases). This CDR3 region has 14 residues. The germline V and J ends were trimmed by 2 bases and 2 bases, with 9 bases remaining between them. Germline assignment: CDR1 LGHDT and CDR2 YNNKEL (reference sequence). CDR3 protein: CASSQMDSNTEAFF. For the CDR3, the DNA is TGTGCCAGCAGCCAAATGGACAGTAACACTGAAGCTTTCTTT.

J is TRBJ1-2 and V is TRBV20-1; weak D call: TRBD1 (5 bases). The V and J ends lost 5 bases and 4 bases respectively, with 20 bases between them. This CDR3 is built from 15 residues. The germline gives CDR1 DFQATT, CDR2 SNEGSKA (reference sequence). In nucleotides, the CDR3 is TGCAGTGCTCGGAGGTCCCGAGGGGCTGTCTATGGCTACACCTTC. This sequence encodes CSARRSRGAVYGYTF.

The gene calls are TRBV28 and TRBJ1-5; 7 bases fit TRBD1. The CDR3 covers 14 residues. V lost 5 bases and J lost 6; bases outside the gene matches: 7. CDR1 is MDHEN and CDR2 is SYDVKM in the germline V gene. Written as DNA, the CDR3 is TGTGCCAGCAGTCCCACAGGGGCGGCTCAGCCCCAGCATTTT. Translating gives CASSPTGAAQPQHF.

The chain recombines TRBV5-1 with TRBJ2-7; a possible D gene is TRBD1 (5 bases). The CDR3 length is 14 residues. Germline assignment: CDR1 SGHRS and CDR2 YFSETQ. V gave up 0 bases and J gave up 2 bases, with 9 bases separating them. Here the CDR3 DNA reads TGCGCCAGCAGCTTGGGACAGAGAACCTACGAGCAGTACTTC. It specifies CASSLGQRTYEQYF.

The chain uses TRBV3-1 and TRBJ1-2; D is unresolved. Germline V CDR1 and CDR2: LGHDT, YNNKEL (reference sequence). There are 15 residues in the CDR3. V gave up 10 bases and J gave up 4 bases, with 22 bases separating them. The chain's CDR3 is CATKGGLSRSYGYTF. The CDR3 nucleotides read TGTGCCACCAAGGGCGGGCTGAGCCGGTCCTATGGCTACACCTTC. The whole variable domain, filled in from reference TRBV3-1 and TRBJ1-2, reads DTAVSQTPKYLVTQMGNDKSIKCEQNLGHDTMYWYKQDSKKFLKIMFSYNNKELIINETVPNRFSPKSPDKAHLNLHINSLELGDSAVYFCATKGGLSRSYGYTFGSGTRLTVV.

V gene TRBV7-2 combines with J gene TRBJ2-7; 11 positions match TRBD2. The CDR3 has 15 residues. Germline V lookup: CDR1 SGHTA, CDR2 FQGNSA. V dropped 5 bases and J dropped 2; count of bases not matched to a gene: 5. CDR3 sequence: CASSPDSGRAYEQYF. The CDR3 DNA is TGTGCCAGCAGCCCCGATAGCGGGAGGGCCTACGAGCAGTACTTC.

This chain links TRBV3-1 with TRBJ2-7; D possibly uses TRBD1 or TRBD2 (6 bases each). V lost 1 base and J lost 2, with 18 bases in between. The CDR3 contains 17 residues. Germline assignment: CDR1 LGHDT and CDR2 YNNKEL (reference sequence). In DNA form, the CDR3 reads TGTGCCAGCAGCCAAGCGATCCCCGGGGGCGTCGCCTACGAGCAGTACTTC. Translation gives CASSQAIPGGVAYEQYF.